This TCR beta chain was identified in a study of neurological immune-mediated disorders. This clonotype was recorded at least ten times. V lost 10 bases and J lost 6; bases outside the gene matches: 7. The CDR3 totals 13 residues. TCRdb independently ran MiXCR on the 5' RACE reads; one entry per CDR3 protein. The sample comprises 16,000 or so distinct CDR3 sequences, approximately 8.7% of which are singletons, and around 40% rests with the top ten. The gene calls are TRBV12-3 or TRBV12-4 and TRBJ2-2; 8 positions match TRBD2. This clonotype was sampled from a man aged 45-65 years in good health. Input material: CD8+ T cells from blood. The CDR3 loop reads CATHSGGAGELFF. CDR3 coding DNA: TGTGCCACCCACTCGGGGGGGGCCGGGGAGCTGTTTTTT.